Below are 10 T cell receptor beta chains sequenced from a single sample in a study of blood T cell repertoires in COVID-19. Libraries were prepared by immunoSEQ multiplex PCR; TCRdb keeps only in-frame clonotypes and omits some of them. The sample has 100,000 to 150,000 clones; about 90% are singletons. Sequenced: peripheral blood. The receptors were sampled from a human donor in a cohort sampled during active COVID-19.

The genes are TRBV21-1 and TRBJ1-3; the listed D gene, TRBD1, was not tested against the DNA. TRBV21-1 is deemed a pseudogene. The length of the CDR3 is 16 residues. The CDR3 nucleotides are TGTGCCAGCAGCTCGCCGGGACACCCTTCTGGAAACACCATATATTTT. Translation gives CASSSPGHPSGNTIYF.

The chain has TRBV19 and TRBJ2-7; 7 positions match TRBD2. Per germline, CDR1 LNHDA and CDR2 SQIVND (reference sequence). Trimming cost V 5 bases and J 4 bases; bases outside gene matches: 5. This CDR3 spans 13 amino acids. The CDR3 spells CASSGGDGYEQYF. CDR3 nucleotides: TGTGCCAGTAGTGGGGGGGACGGTTACGAGCAGTACTTC.

The genes are TRBV19 and TRBJ2-2, with TRBD1 matching over 9 bases. The J segment lost 7 bases and the V segment lost 5 bases, leaving 8 bases of the junction unmatched. The CDR3 runs 15 residues. CDR1 LNHDA and CDR2 SQIVND come from the germline V gene (reference sequence). The CDR3 region is CASSVTGGAGGELFF. As DNA, the CDR3 is TGTGCCAGTAGTGTCACAGGGGGCGCAGGCGGGGAGCTGTTTTTT. Looking up the rest from reference TRBV19 and TRBJ2-2 gives the full variable domain: DGGITQSPKYLFRKEGQNVTLSCEQNLNHDAMYWYRQDPGQGLRLIYYSQIVNDFQKGDIAEGYSVSREKKESFPLTVTSAQKNPTAFYLCASSVTGGAGGELFFGEGSRLTVL.

Regarding this clone: Other DNA sequences within the sample encode an identical CDR3. The chain couples TRBV3-1 (or the pseudogene TRBV3-2) to TRBJ2-1; D unresolved. Germline CDR1 and CDR2: LGHDT and YNNKEL (reference sequence). The CDR3 has 15 amino acids. Trimming removed 6 bases at V and 0 bases at J, with 12 bases between. CDR3 sequence: CASSPGSNSYNEQFF. The CDR3 coding sequence is TGTGCCAGCAGTCCCGGGTCGAACTCCTACAATGAGCAGTTCTTC.

This clone was counted once. The V call is TRBV3-1 (or the pseudogene TRBV3-2), the J call TRBJ2-5; perhaps TRBD1 as D (6 bases). The V gene lost 1 base and the J gene lost 2 bases, with 8 bases spanning the gap. Germline lookup yields CDR1 LGHDT and CDR2 YNNKEL (reference sequence). The CDR3 has 14 amino acids. The DNA of the CDR3 is TGTGCCAGCAGCCAAGGACAGGTTCAAGAGACCCAGTACTTC. As protein: CASSQGQVQETQYF.

This chain joins TRBV27 and TRBJ2-7, with 8 bases aligning to TRBD1. The CDR3 runs 15 residues. The V gene's germline CDR1 is MNHEY and CDR2 SMNVEV (reference sequence). The ends lost 5 bases at V and 3 bases at J; junction bases unmatched: 9. The DNA of the CDR3 is TGTGCCAGCAGTCCGGACAGGGTTGAAGGCTACGAGCAGTACTTC. Translation: CASSPDRVEGYEQYF.

With respect to this clone: Other DNA sequences in the sample encode the same CDR3. The CDR3 sequence is CASSQQGFGEKLFF. The CDR3 DNA reads as TGTGCCAGCAGCCAGCAGGGTTTCGGGGAAAAACTGTTTTTT. The V gene is TRBV14, the J gene TRBJ1-4, with a weak D call TRBD1 (5 bases). V dropped 3 bases and J dropped 8 bases, with 13 bases sitting between them. CDR1 SGHDN and CDR2 FVKESK come from the germline V gene. The CDR3 sequence is 14 residues long.

This clone was observed a single time. This chain connects TRBV5-1 to TRBJ2-7, with 9 bases identical to TRBD1. The CDR3 is 15 amino acids. V shed 4 bases, J shed 4 bases, and the junction held 9 bases outside the gene matches. The germline V gene has CDR1 SGHRS and CDR2 YFSETQ. CDR3 loop: CASSGGTGNFYEQYF. The CDR3 region has the DNA TGCGCCAGCAGCGGTGGGACAGGGAACTTTTACGAGCAGTACTTC.

The rearrangement joins TRBV10-2 to TRBJ1-4; TRBD1 might be the D (5 bases). V was pared by 4 bases and J by 4 bases, with 7 bases between. The CDR3 loop spans 13 amino acids. Looked up from germline, CDR1 is WSHSY and CDR2 is SAAADI. CDR3 amino acids: CASSGQSNEKLFF. Written as DNA, the CDR3 is TGCGCCAGCAGTGGACAGAGTAATGAAAAACTGTTTTTT.

J is TRBJ2-1 and V is TRBV29-1; D might be TRBD2 (6 bases). V was cut by 8 bases and J by 6 bases, with 17 bases left in between. There are 13 residues in the CDR3. Germline V gene lookup returns CDR1 SQVTM and CDR2 ANQGSEA. The CDR3 spells CSIRRDGANEQFF. The CDR3 DNA reads TGCAGCATTCGGAGGGACGGAGCCAATGAGCAGTTCTTC.